The 3 T cell receptor beta chains below come from one sample, sequenced in a study of T cells in Graves' hyperthyroidism and ophthalmopathy. Regions amplified from RNA transcripts were the TCR beta CDR3 regions. A set of HTBI primers served as the primers for a first-round RT-PCR of the TCR CDR3. MiXCR was run by TCRdb on the multiplex PCR reads, yielding one entry per CDR3 protein. Of approximately 630,000 distinct CDR3 sequences listed, 15% to 20% are singletons. Specimen: blood. The receptors were sampled from a woman aged 30 to 39 with Graves' hyperthyroidism.

The rearrangement links TRBV11-3 to TRBJ2-4; 9 bases are shared with TRBD1. Per germline, CDR1 SGHNT and CDR2 YENEEA. The CDR3 consists of 15 residues. V was pared by 5 bases and J by 4 bases, with 6 bases of the junction left unmatched. The CDR3 DNA follows: TGTGCCAGCAGCACGAGGACAGGGGATAAAAACATTCAGTACTTC. Translating gives CASSTRTGDKNIQYF.

This clonotype came up a few times. The rearrangement links TRBV6-6 to TRBJ2-7, with D possibly called TRBD1 or TRBD2 (6 bases each). Trimming removed 0 bases at V and 2 bases at J, with 20 bases between. The CDR3 runs to 18 residues. Per the germline V gene, CDR1 is MNHNY and CDR2 is SVGAGI (reference sequence). Here the CDR3 DNA reads TGTGCCAGCAGTTACTCAAGGGCCTCTTGGGGGGCCCCCTACGAGCAGTACTTC. Its translation is CASSYSRASWGAPYEQYF.

This clonotype was recorded a few times. This chain uses TRBV12-3 or TRBV12-4 with TRBJ2-3, with D uncertain. V was trimmed by 5 bases and J by 5 bases, leaving 8 bases between them. The CDR3 is 12 residues long. The CDR3 bases are TGTGCCAGCAGTCGGCTAAGAGATACGCAGTATTTT. This translates into CASSRLRDTQYF.